Sequencing of this T cell receptor beta chain was carried out in a study of neoadjuvant nivolumab and ipilimumab in lung cancer. Study as a whole: The combination arm added day-1 ipilimumab 1 mg/kg to nivolumab 3 mg/kg on days 1, 15, 29. Findings and caveats of the study: From pretherapy to surgery, tumor richness and clonality rose with dual therapy. TCR sequencing covered a small number of samples.

This clone occurred once. Antigen: not known. The germline V gene has CDR1 SGHAT and CDR2 FQDESV (reference sequence). V lost 3 bases, J lost 0 bases, and 8 bases lay in between. The length of the CDR3 is 14 residues. Libraries were prepared by immunoSEQ multiplex PCR; TCRdb keeps only in-frame clonotypes and omits some of them. The sample consists of roughly 14,000 clones, around 70% of them appearing once. This sequence was found in an adult with non-small cell lung cancer. This sequence joins TRBV11-1 and TRBJ1-1; unclear D gene. The sequencing used peripheral blood, collected after neoadjuvant nivolumab, alone or with ipilimumab, at or shortly before surgery. The CDR3 protein is CASSLAGMNTEAFF. The DNA for the CDR3 is TGTGCCAGCAGCTTGGCGGGCATGAACACTGAAGCTTTCTTT. Full variable domain (missing parts from reference TRBV11-1 and TRBJ1-1): EAEVAQSPRYKITEKSQAVAFWCDPISGHATLYWYRQILGQGPELLVQFQDESVVDDSQLPKDRFSAERLKGVDSTLKIQPAELGDSAMYLCASSLAGMNTEAFFGQGTRLTVV.